The 24 T cell receptor beta chains given below trace back to one sample, sequenced in a study of T-cell reconstitution after alpha-beta-depleted transplantation in children. TCRbeta library preparation incorporated unique molecular identifiers. TCRdb re-analysed the PCR reads in MiXCR, keeping a single row per CDR3 protein. The sample holds around 680,000 distinct CDR3 sequences, around 16% seen once. Source: PBMCs from the stem cell graft donor, taken from the stem cell graft. These receptors were taken from a human donor who donated a stem cell graft to a child with acute myeloid leukemia.

This clonotype has ten or more counts. The rearrangement links TRBV20-1 to TRBJ2-3; a weak D match, TRBD2 (7 bases). V was trimmed by 3 bases and J by 3 bases, leaving 22 bases between them. CDR3 length: 17 residues. Germline V gene data show CDR1 as DFQATT and CDR2 as SNEGSKA (reference sequence). The CDR3 loop reads CSASVPGEGGRTDTQYF. Written as DNA, the CDR3 is TGCAGTGCTAGCGTTCCCGGGGAGGGGGGTAGGACAGATACGCAGTATTTT.

The chain is built from TRBV2 and TRBJ2-1, with 8 bases lining up with TRBD1. Trimming cost V 7 bases and J 7 bases; bases outside gene matches: 12. The CDR3 spans 15 residues. Germline values: CDR1 SNHLY, CDR2 FYNNEI. The CDR3 DNA sequence: TGTGCCAGCAATCCGACACGGACAGGGCGGAATGAGCAGTTCTTC. Translated, it gives CASNPTRTGRNEQFF.

This clonotype has ten or more counts. The DNA of the CDR3 is TGTGCCAGCAGGGAGGGAGGCACCTATGGCTACACCTTC. Translating gives CASREGGTYGYTF. V usage is TRBV2 and J usage is TRBJ1-2, with D uncertain. The CDR3 sequence is 13 residues long. V was shortened by 6 bases and J by 4 bases, with 12 bases between the two germline ends. From germline, CDR1 is SNHLY and CDR2 FYNNEI.

This clonotype was observed at least ten times. The chain recombines TRBV20-1 with TRBJ1-2; TRBD1 is a possible D gene (5 bases). V was trimmed by 7 bases and J by 4 bases, leaving 16 bases between them. Germline V gives CDR1 DFQATT, CDR2 SNEGSKA (reference sequence). This CDR3 is built from 13 residues. In DNA form, the CDR3 reads TGCAGTGTAGGAGGGGAGTCCCGCTATGGCTACACCTTC. This translates into CSVGGESRYGYTF.

This clonotype occurred many times. J is TRBJ2-1 and V is TRBV20-1, with 7 nucleotides matching TRBD2. Germline-derived CDR1 and CDR2 are DFQATT and SNEGSKA (reference sequence). V gave up 6 bases and J gave up 5 bases; unmatched junction bases: 10. This CDR3 region has 14 residues. Written as DNA, the CDR3 is TGCAGTGCACGGGACTACCTAACTAACAATGAGCAGTTCTTC. It codes for CSARDYLTNNEQFF.

The genes are TRBV6-1 and TRBJ1-4, with 7 bases fitting TRBD1. J gave up 6 bases and V 6 bases, and 10 bases lay outside the gene matches. The CDR3 extends over 15 amino acids. Germline values: CDR1 MNHNS, CDR2 SASEGT. CDR3 protein: CASRLNRDRHEKLFF. CDR3 coding DNA: TGTGCCAGCAGACTCAACCGGGACAGACATGAAAAACTGTTTTTT.

Many counts were recorded for this clonotype. The DNA for the CDR3 is TGCAGCGTTATGACACCTAACTATGGCTACACCTTC. It encodes CSVMTPNYGYTF. J is TRBJ1-2 and V is TRBV29-1, with D unclear. The germline CDR1 and CDR2 sequences are SQVTM and ANQGSEA. V lost 5 bases and J 0 bases, leaving 7 bases between the germline ends. The CDR3 loop spans 12 amino acids.

V usage is TRBV7-6 and J usage is TRBJ1-1; D unclear. Germline V gives CDR1 SGHVS, CDR2 FNYEAQ. The CDR3 is made up of 13 amino acids. V shed 5 bases and J shed 4 bases, with 11 bases lying between them. The CDR3 sequence is CASSPARGTEAFF. CDR3 coding DNA: TGTGCCAGCAGCCCAGCACGAGGCACTGAAGCTTTCTTT.

The DNA of the CDR3 is TGTGCCAGCAGCACCCAGGGGGCGTGGGTTGCAGATACGCAGTATTTT. Protein sequence: CASSTQGAWVADTQYF. V and J are TRBV9 and TRBJ2-3, with 8 positions matching TRBD1. CDR1 is SGDLS and CDR2 is YYNGEE in the germline V gene. With V trimmed by 4 bases and J by 4 bases, 11 bases remained unmatched. This CDR3 region has 16 residues.

This clonotype was found many times. The chain links TRBV12-3 or TRBV12-4 to TRBJ2-2; a weak D match, TRBD1 (5 bases). The V and J ends lost 1 base and 5 bases respectively, with 8 bases between them. CDR3 length: 14 residues. The CDR3: CASSLGTSTGELFF. DNA of the CDR3: TGTGCCAGCAGTTTAGGGACATCGACCGGGGAGCTGTTTTTT.

At least ten counts were recorded for this clonotype. This chain uses TRBV20-1 with TRBJ2-2; D is unresolved. This CDR3 is built from 12 residues. Germline V gives CDR1 DFQATT, CDR2 SNEGSKA (reference sequence). Trimming stripped 0 bases from V and 5 bases from J, with 4 bases between. CDR3 protein: CSARELTGELFF. The CDR3 DNA reads as TGCAGTGCTAGAGAGCTAACCGGGGAGCTGTTTTTT.

The genes are TRBV7-2 and TRBJ2-5; the D is unclear. From germline, CDR1 is SGHTA and CDR2 FQGNSA. The CDR3 covers 12 residues. The V end was cut by 7 bases, the J end by 4 bases, with 10 bases between. CDR3 nucleotide sequence: TGTGCCAGCACCTTTTCGGTAGAGACCCAGTACTTC. Its protein is CASTFSVETQYF. The full variable domain, rest sourced from reference TRBV7-2 and TRBJ2-5, is GAGVSQSPSNKVTEKGKDVELRCDPISGHTALYWYRQSLGQGLEFLIYFQGNSAPDKSGLPSDRFSAERTGGSVSTLTIQRTQQEDSAVYLCASTFSVETQYFGPGTRLLVL.

There are many counts of this clonotype. The genes are TRBV30 and TRBJ1-2; D is perhaps TRBD1 (5 bases). The CDR3 loop spans 13 amino acids. Per the germline V gene, CDR1 is GTSNPN and CDR2 is SVGIG (reference sequence). Trimming took off 0 bases at V and 4 bases at J, with 9 bases between the two ends. DNA for the CDR3: TGTGCCTGGAGTGTATGGGGCATCTATGGCTACACCTTC. Translation: CAWSVWGIYGYTF.

The J gene is TRBJ2-1, the V gene TRBV5-1; 7 nucleotides agree with TRBD1. CDR3 length equals 16 residues. V lost 0 bases and J lost 3; bases outside the gene matches: 6. From germline, CDR1 is SGHRS and CDR2 YFSETQ. This CDR3 reads CASSLATGSDYNEQFF. CDR3 in DNA: TGCGCCAGCAGCTTGGCGACAGGGTCCGACTACAATGAGCAGTTCTTC.

The chain joins TRBV2 to TRBJ2-3; no definite D call. The CDR3 runs to 18 residues. The germline V gene encodes CDR1 SNHLY and CDR2 FYNNEI. CDR3 in amino acids: CTFCLGTYLRGDSDTQYF. For the CDR3, the DNA is TGTACCTTCTGCCTGGGTACGTACCTCCGAGGCGATTCGGATACGCAGTATTTT.

This clonotype was counted ten times or more. V and J are TRBV7-9 and TRBJ1-2, with 7 bases lining up with TRBD1. Germline trimming cut 5 bases from V and 1 base from J; bases unmatched to any gene: 4. Germline loops: CDR1 SEHNR, CDR2 FQNEAQ (reference sequence). This CDR3 has 14 amino acids. The CDR3 spells CASSRDRINYGYTF. As DNA, the CDR3 is TGTGCCAGCAGCCGGGACAGAATTAACTATGGCTACACCTTC.

Remarks on this clonotype: One base away lies a much larger clone, so this may be a sequencing read error. The CDR3 coding sequence is TGTGCCAGCAGGATACAAGAGACCCAGTACTTC. Protein sequence: CASRIQETQYF. The chain employs TRBV12-3 or TRBV12-4 and TRBJ2-5; D remains ambiguous. The CDR3 is 11 residues long. Between the trimmed V and J ends, which lost 6 bases and 2 bases, there was a span of 4 bases.

The chain is built from TRBV5-1 and TRBJ1-1; no definite D call. Trimming cost V 0 bases and J 0 bases, with 15 bases left between them. This CDR3 contains 17 residues. The germline V gene has CDR1 SGHRS and CDR2 YFSETQ. The DNA for the CDR3 is TGCGCCAGCAGCTTGGGGGCTTTAGATAGTATGAACACTGAAGCTTTCTTT. It codes for CASSLGALDSMNTEAFF.

This clonotype has ten or more counts. V is TRBV20-1 and J is TRBJ2-1; possible D gene TRBD2, 6 bases. The V end lost 5 bases, the J end lost 0 bases, and 14 bases lay between the germline ends. CDR3 length: 15 residues. Germline loops: CDR1 DFQATT, CDR2 SNEGSKA (reference sequence). CDR3 in DNA: TGCAGTGCTTGGCCTCTGGGAGGCTCCTACAATGAGCAGTTCTTC. Translating it yields CSAWPLGGSYNEQFF.

Only a few counts were recorded for this clonotype. The chain links TRBV4-3 to TRBJ2-3, with D maybe TRBD1 (7 bases). Germline assignment: CDR1 LGHNA and CDR2 YSLEER. Trimming took 0 bases from V and 5 from J, leaving 12 bases between them. This CDR3 is 15 amino acids long. The CDR3 reads CASSQDRQGGDTQYF. The CDR3 DNA reads TGCGCCAGCAGCCAAGATAGGCAGGGGGGAGATACGCAGTATTTT.

CDR3 DNA sequence: TGCGCCAGCAGCTCCGCTAGCGGGGGAGAGACCCAGTACTTC. Protein sequence: CASSSASGGETQYF. This chain connects TRBV5-1 to TRBJ2-5; TRBD2 matches 10 bases. The CDR3 spans 14 residues. The V gene end was trimmed by 3 bases and the J gene end by 4 bases; junction bases not matched to a gene: 3. Germline values: CDR1 SGHRS, CDR2 YFSETQ.

The chain joins TRBV20-1 to TRBJ2-3; TRBD2 aligns across 9 bases. CDR3 length: 14 residues. The ends lost 3 bases at V and 5 bases at J; junction bases unmatched: 6. Germline-derived CDR1 and CDR2 are DFQATT and SNEGSKA (reference sequence). The CDR3 nucleotides read TGCAGTGCTAGGGAGCGGGGGGCAGGAGATACGCAGTATTTT. It translates to CSARERGAGDTQYF.

This clonotype was seen repeatedly, ten times or more. The genes are TRBV12-3 or TRBV12-4 and TRBJ2-5, with a possible D match to TRBD2 (5 bases). The V gene lost 6 bases and the J gene lost 5 bases, with 10 bases spanning the gap. The CDR3 has 12 residues. CDR3 sequence reads: CASRIGGETQYF. The CDR3, as DNA: TGTGCCAGCAGGATCGGCGGGGAGACCCAGTACTTC.

This clonotype was seen only a few times. The J gene is TRBJ2-3, the V gene TRBV5-1; D is uncertain. CDR1 and CDR2 from the germline V gene are SGHRS and YFSETQ. This CDR3 is 13 amino acids long. V shed 7 bases and J shed 0 bases, with 9 bases lying between them. CDR3 region: CASGSGSTDTQYF. As DNA, the CDR3 is TGCGCCAGCGGATCCGGCAGCACAGATACGCAGTATTTT.